This T cell receptor beta chain was found in a study of blood T cell repertoires in COVID-19. Germline values: CDR1 LNHDA, CDR2 SQIVND (reference sequence). The CDR3 totals 14 residues. V trimming: 6 bases; J trimming: 0 bases; junction bases outside the gene matches: 4. Per the authors' pipeline: Estimated nucleated cell counts came from reference gene primer amplification. Measured with immunoSEQ multiplex PCR; TCRdb has only the in-frame clones, and not every one. V and J calls and clone size are copied from that table; D and trimming were computed from the DNA. The sample lists some 150,000 clones, roughly nine tenths seen once, with approximately 4.1% in the top ten.

The V and J genes are TRBV19 and TRBJ2-5; 7 nucleotides match TRBD1. Sequencing was carried out using peripheral blood. This TCR was sampled from a woman in her sixties with active or convalescent COVID-19. The CDR3 sequence is CASRTGQDQETQYF. CDR3 DNA: TGTGCCAGTAGGACCGGACAGGACCAAGAGACCCAGTACTTC.